This T cell receptor beta chain appears in the sequencing data of a study of blood T cell repertoires in COVID-19. The repertoire was sequenced with immunoSEQ multiplex PCR; TCRdb's copy has only in-frame clones and lacks some. Found here are 95,000 to 150,000 clones, roughly 75% of them singletons; the top ten hold 15% to 20%. The CDR3 extends over 16 amino acids. The germline V gene encodes CDR1 SGDLS and CDR2 YYNGEE. The J segment lost 8 bases and the V segment lost 4 bases, leaving 14 bases of the junction unmatched. This TCR derives from a man aged 60 to 69 with active or convalescent COVID-19. The chain employs TRBV9 and TRBJ2-1, with TRBD2 matching 8 bases. Sequences were obtained from peripheral blood. The CDR3 sequence: CASSPWSASGFHEQFF. Here the CDR3 DNA reads TGTGCCAGCAGCCCATGGTCGGCTAGCGGGTTTCATGAGCAGTTCTTC.